This entry lists 20 T cell receptor beta chains sequenced from one sample in a study of control samples from healthy donors and cancer patients (TCRdb year 2020). The library was built by means of the immunoSEQ multiplex PCR assay. What TCRdb holds here is the immuneACCESS table cut down to in-frame rearrangements. Part of the clones is not present; checked against another copy, under half of the missing clones reflect an unresolved V gene, and the others are unexplained. The sample data list about 160,000 clones, and under 96% of these were observed just once. Of the sample, 1% falls within the top ten clones. Sequencing was carried out using blood. These receptors all come from a woman younger than 45 in good health.

This clone showed up just once. J is TRBJ1-2 and V is TRBV5-1; D ambiguous. Per germline, CDR1 SGHRS and CDR2 YFSETQ. Trimming pared 4 bases from V and 6 bases from J, leaving 19 bases between. The CDR3 has 15 amino acids. CDR3 in amino acids: CASSRPDTGVDGYTF. For the CDR3, the DNA is TGCGCCAGCAGCAGACCAGATACTGGGGTCGATGGCTACACCTTC.

The chain combines TRBV18 with TRBJ1-5; a weak D match, TRBD1 (6 bases). V was clipped by 1 base and J by 0 bases, with 10 bases between them. The CDR3 is 16 residues long. The V gene's germline CDR1 is KGHSH and CDR2 LQKENI. CDR3 DNA sequence: TGTGCCAGCTCACCACAGGGGGGTCATAGCAATCAGCCCCAGCATTTT. Its protein product is CASSPQGGHSNQPQHF.

CDR3 coding DNA: TGTGCCAGCAGCTTAGGTCTTATTCGGACAGCTGAAGCTTTCTTT. Amino acid sequence: CASSLGLIRTAEAFF. The chain combines TRBV11-2 with TRBJ1-1, with TRBD1 as a possible D gene (6 bases). V lost 1 base to trimming and J lost 6 bases, with 15 bases between them. The CDR3 is 15 residues long. In germline, CDR1 is SGHAT, CDR2 FQNNGV.

The chain joins TRBV28 to TRBJ1-3; no definite D call. V lost 5 bases to trimming and J lost 1 base, with 12 bases between them. The CDR3 consists of 15 residues. Per germline, CDR1 MDHEN and CDR2 SYDVKM. The CDR3 DNA follows: TGTGCCAGCAGTCCCCCTCTTGGGTCTGGAAACACCATATATTTT. This gives the protein CASSPPLGSGNTIYF.

The chain joins TRBV10-1 to TRBJ2-2, with no clear D. With 4 bases removed from V and 2 bases from J, the gap between germline ends came to 5 bases. Germline V gives CDR1 WNHNN, CDR2 SYGVQD (reference sequence). The CDR3 spans 13 residues. CDR3 loop: CASSVGNTGELFF. The CDR3 DNA reads TGCGCCAGCAGTGTTGGAAACACCGGGGAGCTGTTTTTT.

This chain connects TRBV7-6 to TRBJ1-1; TRBD1 aligns across 8 bases. This CDR3 region has 14 residues. V shed 5 bases, J shed 3 bases, and the junction held 5 bases outside the gene matches. Germline V gives CDR1 SGHVS, CDR2 FNYEAQ. As DNA, the CDR3 is TGTGCCAGCAGCCAGACAGGGGTCTACACTGAAGCTTTCTTT. It translates to CASSQTGVYTEAFF. Variable domain in full (rest from reference TRBV7-6 and TRBJ1-1): GAGVSQSPRYKVTKRGQDVALRCDPISGHVSLYWYRQALGQGPEFLTYFNYEAQQDKSGLPNDRFSAERPEGSISTLTIQRTEQRDSAMYRCASSQTGVYTEAFFGQGTRLTVV.

This chain connects TRBV13 to TRBJ1-2; TRBD1 is a possible D gene (5 bases). The germline V gene encodes CDR1 PRHDT and CDR2 FYEKMQ (reference sequence). V shed 5 bases and J shed 4 bases, with 17 bases lying between them. The CDR3 sequence is 15 residues long. This chain's CDR3 is CASSPNQGLGYGYTF. CDR3 bases: TGTGCCAGCAGCCCGAACCAGGGCCTGGGCTATGGCTACACCTTC.

This clone appeared once. The rearrangement uses TRBV5-4 and TRBJ1-1; D is ambiguous. Germline CDR1 is SGHNT and CDR2 is YYREEE (reference sequence). The length of the CDR3 is 13 residues. V was clipped by 3 bases and J by 7 bases, with 13 bases between them. CDR3 amino acids: CASSSRTANEAFF. The CDR3 nucleotides read TGTGCCAGCAGCTCCCGCACAGCCAATGAAGCTTTCTTT.

The J gene is TRBJ2-6, the V gene TRBV19; D remains unclear. Per the germline V gene, CDR1 is LNHDA and CDR2 is SQIVND (reference sequence). CDR3 length: 14 amino acids. Trimming pared 4 bases from V and 0 bases from J, leaving 4 bases between. The DNA for the CDR3 is TGTGCCAGTAGTAACCCCTCTGGGGCCAACGTCCTGACTTTC. Its protein is CASSNPSGANVLTF.

This clone was recorded only once. The chain has TRBV5-1 and TRBJ1-1, with 7 nucleotides matching TRBD1. The length of the CDR3 is 16 residues. V trimming: 1 base; J trimming: 3 bases; junction bases outside the gene matches: 9. CDR1 is SGHRS and CDR2 is YFSETQ in the germline V gene. CDR3 nucleotide sequence: TGCGCCAGCAGCTTGAGACAGGGAGGGATGGACACTGAAGCTTTCTTT. Its translation is CASSLRQGGMDTEAFF.

The rearrangement joins TRBV19 to TRBJ2-1; D is tentatively TRBD1 or TRBD2 (5 bases each). The V gene lost 9 bases and the J gene lost 6 bases, with 21 bases spanning the gap. The CDR3 totals 15 residues. CDR1 and CDR2 from the germline V gene are LNHDA and SQIVND (reference sequence). The CDR3 reads CASERVGELGNEQFF. For the CDR3, the DNA is TGTGCCAGCGAACGGGTGGGGGAGCTGGGCAATGAGCAGTTCTTC.

The chain employs TRBV4-1 and TRBJ2-7, with TRBD2 matching 10 bases. Germline V gene sequence: CDR1 MGHRA, CDR2 YSYEKL. The ends lost 0 bases at V and 3 bases at J; junction bases unmatched: 2. There are 15 residues in the CDR3. The CDR3 protein is CASSQDLAGDYEQYF. The CDR3 DNA follows: TGCGCCAGCAGCCAAGATCTAGCGGGGGACTACGAGCAGTACTTC.

This clone appeared once. The CDR3, as DNA: TGTGCCAGCAGCACGGGAGAATCACCCCTCCACTTT. Translation gives CASSTGESPLHF. This chain uses TRBV3-1 (or the pseudogene TRBV3-2) with TRBJ1-6; no clear D. V was trimmed by 5 bases and J by 10 bases, leaving 9 bases between them. This CDR3 spans 12 amino acids. The germline V gene encodes CDR1 LGHDT and CDR2 YNNKEL (reference sequence).

This rearrangement joins TRBV5-1 to TRBJ1-6; D not certain. V dropped 3 bases and J dropped 7 bases, with 8 bases sitting between them. Germline V lookup: CDR1 SGHRS, CDR2 YFSETQ. This CDR3 comprises 13 residues. CDR3 in DNA: TGCGCCAGCAGCTGGGTGAAAAATTCACCCCTCCACTTT. Protein: CASSWVKNSPLHF.

J is TRBJ2-1 and V is TRBV6-6, with D uncertain. The V end was cut by 3 bases, the J end by 10 bases, with 7 bases between. Germline values: CDR1 MNHNY, CDR2 SVGAGI (reference sequence). CDR3 length: 11 amino acids. In DNA form, the CDR3 reads TGTGCCAGCAGTTATTCTCTAGAGCAGTTCTTC. Translated, it gives CASSYSLEQFF.

The rearrangement joins TRBV6-5 to TRBJ1-4, with unresolved D. V dropped 6 bases and J dropped 2 bases, with 1 base sitting between them. The CDR3 runs to 11 residues. Per the germline V gene, CDR1 is MNHEY and CDR2 is SVGAGI. The CDR3 sequence is CASRTNEKLFF. The CDR3 bases are TGTGCCAGCAGGACTAATGAAAAACTGTTTTTT.

This clone is a singleton in its sample. The chain joins TRBV5-1 to TRBJ1-2; 10 bases are a match to TRBD1. J was trimmed by 4 bases and V by 4 bases; bases with no gene match: 7. CDR1 SGHRS and CDR2 YFSETQ come from the germline V gene. This CDR3 has 15 residues. Here the CDR3 DNA reads TGCGCCAGCAGCGCCGGGACAGGGGCTCCCTATGGCTACACCTTC. It is translated as CASSAGTGAPYGYTF.

The chain combines TRBV27 with TRBJ2-1; D gene ambiguous. CDR1 and CDR2 (germline): MNHEY, SMNVEV (reference sequence). The CDR3 consists of 14 residues. The germline V and J ends were trimmed by 6 bases and 6 bases, with 15 bases remaining between them. CDR3: CASRAGPAGNEQFF. CDR3 nucleotide sequence: TGTGCCAGCAGGGCCGGCCCGGCCGGCAATGAGCAGTTCTTC.

The J gene is TRBJ2-5, the V gene TRBV5-1, with TRBD2 as a possible D gene (5 bases). Trimming stripped 4 bases from V and 5 bases from J, with 15 bases between. The CDR3 sequence is 14 residues long. Germline V gives CDR1 SGHRS, CDR2 YFSETQ. CDR3 region: CASSTDPGGETQYF. In DNA form, the CDR3 reads TGCGCCAGCAGCACGGACCCCGGCGGGGAGACCCAGTACTTC.

The CDR3 here is CASSLDGGGEKLFF. DNA of the CDR3: TGTGCCAGCAGCCTAGACGGGGGCGGTGAAAAACTGTTTTTT. The rearrangement joins TRBV7-6 to TRBJ1-4; TRBD1 might be the D (6 bases). With 5 bases removed from V and 7 bases from J, the gap between germline ends came to 14 bases. Germline loops: CDR1 SGHVS, CDR2 FNYEAQ. The CDR3 length is 14 residues. Full variable domain (remainder filled in from reference TRBV7-6 and TRBJ1-4): GAGVSQSPRYKVTKRGQDVALRCDPISGHVSLYWYRQALGQGPEFLTYFNYEAQQDKSGLPNDRFSAERPEGSISTLTIQRTEQRDSAMYRCASSLDGGGEKLFFGSGTQLSVL.